The rows below give T cell receptor beta chains drawn from one sample of a study of human T cells and chemical hapten exposure. TCRdb ran MiXCR on the RACE reads and lists one entry per CDR3 protein. In the table there are under 450,000 distinct CDR3 sequences, more than 4.5% of which are singletons. The source material was whole blood, sampled in connection with sensitization to the hapten diphenylcyclopropenone (DPC). Receptors were obtained from a woman aged 45-65 years with alopecia areata. Some clones in this sample may be carry-over from other donors' samples. Each CDR3 is given with its conserved first and last residue. The D gene is left open where the match is weak. Only some rows state a clone size, as once, few, many or a class for expanded clones.

NA,NA,TRBV12-3/TRBV12-4,TRBJ2-3,CASRQGSTDTQYF,TGTGCCAGCAGGCAGGGAAGCACAGATACGCAGTATTTT
NA,NA,TRBV27,TRBJ1-5,CASSLAQGYSNQPQHF,TGTGCCAGCAGTTTGGCCCAGGGTTATAGCAATCAGCCCCAGCATTTT
TRBD1,few,TRBV5-1,TRBJ2-7,CASSPIGTGVYEQYF,TGCGCCAGCAGCCCGATAGGGACAGGGGTCTACGAGCAGTACTTC
NA,many,TRBV29-1,TRBJ2-3,CSGREWGASTQYF,TGCAGCGGACGGGAGTGGGGTGCCTCTACGCAGTATTTT
TRBD2,many,TRBV7-9,TRBJ2-7,CASSSREGYEQYF,TGTGCCAGCAGTTCTCGGGAGGGGTACGAGCAGTACTTC
NA,many,TRBV6-1,TRBJ1-3,CASMGGGNTIYF,TGTGCCAGCATGGGCGGTGGAAACACCATATATTTT
TRBD1,few,TRBV5-4,TRBJ1-2,CASSSQTGSNYGYTF,TGTGCCAGCAGCTCCCAGACAGGGAGCAACTATGGCTACACCTTC
TRBD2,few,TRBV6-1,TRBJ2-1,CASSEAIAGGLNNEQFF,TGTGCCAGCAGTGAAGCTATAGCGGGGGGGCTCAACAATGAGCAGTTCTTC
NA,NA,TRBV7-6,TRBJ2-3,CASSKEWGDTQYF,TGTGCCAGCAGCAAGGAGTGGGGGGATACGCAGTATTTT
NA,many,TRBV6-2/TRBV6-3,TRBJ2-1,CASSYSSYERLVPRNEQFF,TGTGCCAGCAGTTACTCGAGTTATGAAAGACTAGTACCCAGGAATGAGCAGTTCTTC
NA,few,TRBV5-5,TRBJ2-2,CASTLPQANTGELFF,TGTGCCAGCACCCTCCCTCAGGCGAACACCGGGGAGCTGTTTTTT
NA,many,TRBV11-3,TRBJ1-1,CASSLFGNTEAFF,TGTGCCAGCAGCTTATTCGGGAACACTGAAGCTTTCTTT
TRBD1,NA,TRBV9,TRBJ1-1,CASSPRQGAVNTEAFF,TGTGCCAGCAGCCCCAGACAGGGGGCTGTGAACACTGAAGCTTTCTTT
TRBD1,NA,TRBV19,TRBJ1-2,CASSIAQGGYGYTF,TGTGCCAGTAGTATAGCACAGGGGGGCTATGGCTACACCTTC
TRBD1,many,TRBV27,TRBJ2-7,CASSLSGGPYEQYF,TGTGCCAGCAGTTTATCAGGGGGCCCCTACGAGCAGTACTTC
TRBD1,many,TRBV9,TRBJ2-3,CASSVGGQLTDTQYF,TGTGCCAGCAGCGTAGGGGGACAGCTCACAGATACGCAGTATTTT